The source of this TCR beta chain is a study of beta chain features in type 1 diabetes (dated by TCRdb to 2017 to 2018). As for the study more broadly: Patients and healthy donors did not differ in mean age, gender distribution, total cell number or subset yield. Across all samples, 107,917,701 sorted cells were examined, and cell number per subset correlated strongly with RNA yield. The study compared TCRB repertoires of sorted circulating CD4+ T cell subsets between recently diagnosed type 1 diabetes patients and matched healthy donors. Regulatory and stem cell-like memory subsets were obtained from only 8 patients and roughly 8 healthy donors, while naive and central memory subsets were obtained from all 30 or so donors.

This clone has just a few counts. It has no known antigen specificity. Base quality data are lacking; no much larger clone is found one base away. Study-wide conclusions, independent of this receptor: Fewer insertions and more nucleotide deletions at VDJ recombination sites were observed in patients with type 1 diabetes, implying thymic rearrangement abnormalities. Because the HLA sub-analyses included only small numbers of individuals, any influence of HLA type on TCRB rearrangement was left unresolved. Naive, central memory and regulatory TCRB repertoires appeared to be more similar among patients than among healthy donors. Shorter templates might have been favored by PCR, but patient and control samples were amplified and corrected together, so both groups would have been affected equally by any skew. A moderate but significant shortening of TCRB CDR3 length was observed in type 1 diabetes patients in all four CD4+ subsets. Because cDNA was sequenced instead of genomic DNA, highly expressing activated cells could be over-represented, though the groups showed no difference in activation or CD3 levels.

A single peripheral blood draw of around 120 mL on average was collected from each donor into heparinised tubes. A BD FACSAria II was used to sort naive, central memory, regulatory and stem cell-like memory CD4+ T cells with a panel that included CD45RO, CCR7, CD25, CD127, CD95 and CD27. Every sorted population had a purity above 95%. Right away, PBMCs were isolated by Lymphoprep density gradient centrifugation and were stained directly, with no culture step. Samples were stained and sorted in pairs, with one healthy donor and one patient per experiment, so that batch effects were minimized. All of the isolated RNA was reverse transcribed with the High Capacity cDNA Reverse Transcription Kit, so expressed TCRB transcripts were sequenced. Deep immunoSEQ sequencing was applied to naive, central memory and regulatory T cell samples, giving an average of roughly 3.6 million total reads per sample. Sorted cells were lysed in RLT buffer, and RNA was extracted using DNase-treated RNeasy Micro or Mini kits according to cell number. To prevent cross-contamination, every cell subset was processed on its own, while patient and healthy donor samples were processed together. Using the immunoSEQ multiplex PCR, TCRB sequences were amplified from cDNA into 87-bp fragments spanning the CDR3 region. Sequencing of the amplicons was done on the Illumina HiSeq platform. In the source study's methods: PCR bias was corrected computationally using synthetic template baselines, and reads within Hamming distance 2 were collapsed, with unmergeable singletons discarded. Reads were aligned to IMGT to assign V, D and J genes, CDR3 length, and insertions or deletions at six rearrangement sites. Within each subset, clonotype counts were normalized to sorted cell number, after which true diversity and Gini coefficients were computed with the tcR R package. The overlap coefficient, calculated on TCRB nucleotide sequences, was used to measure repertoire sharing. The source is immuneACCESS, and TCRdb retained only in-frame sequences with V and J called. Part of the clones is not carried over; for the studies checked, unresolved V genes explain less than half of this, and the remainder is unexplained. V and J calls and clone size are copied from that table; D and trimming were computed from the DNA. For this sample there are 130,000 to 150,000 clones; about 13% appear just once. The ten largest clones represent roughly 1.4% of the sample.

Trimming costs V 1 base and J 4 bases, and their ends lie 11 bases apart. For CDR1 and CDR2, the germline V gene lists SGHNT and YENEEA. The CDR3 holds 15 amino acids from the cysteine to the phenylalanine. Only CDR3 DNA remains: 45 bases, in frame from the first base. Sequencing was carried out using central memory CD4+ T cells from blood. The clonotype originates from a man aged 18 to 35 with type 1 diabetes. The chain links TRBV11-3 with TRBJ2-1, with the D gene uncertain. The DNA is TGTGCCAGCAGCTTAGGACGGACGACATACAATGAGCAGTTCTTC. Translated, this gives CASSLGRTTYNEQFF. Full variable domain (CDR3 extended with the reference TRBV11-3 and TRBJ2-1 proteins): EAGVVQSPRYKIIEKKQPVAFWCNPISGHNTLYWYLQNLGQGPELLIRYENEEAVDDSQLPKDRFSAERLKGVDSTLKIQPAELGDSAVYLCASSLGRTTYNEQFFGPGTRLTVL.